This T cell receptor beta chain was recovered during a study of blood T cell repertoires in COVID-19. Study overall: PBMCs, B-cell-depleted T cells, or T cells provided the cDNA or gDNA that made up the material.

The table came from immunoSEQ multiplex PCR; TCRdb's copy has only in-frame clones and leaves some out. The top ten hold 12% to 15% of the sample, which has tens of thousands of clones, 80% to 85% seen once. Losses at the gene ends were 6 bases for V and 4 bases for J; bases not matched to a gene: 11. The CDR3 is 15 amino acids. Germline-derived CDR1 and CDR2 are MNHEY and SVGAGI. The J gene is TRBJ1-1, the V gene TRBV6-5; 7 nucleotides agree with TRBD1. Sequenced sample: peripheral blood. This TCR derives from a human donor with acute or convalescent COVID-19. The donor label of this sample is uncertain. The CDR3 loop reads CASSKQTGWGTEAFF. The CDR3 nucleotides read TGTGCCAGCAGCAAGCAGACAGGGTGGGGCACTGAAGCTTTCTTT.